This TCR beta chain was profiled in a study of T cells in Graves' hyperthyroidism and ophthalmopathy. This clonotype was observed many times. Its antigen is still unknown. Points from the study as a whole: Ophthalmopathy and stable hyperthyroidism were separated by a 13 V-J model.

Regions amplified from RNA transcripts were the TCR beta CDR3 regions. Using the HTBI primer set, a first-round RT-PCR was run on the TCR CDR3. TCRdb ran MiXCR on the multiplex PCR reads and lists one entry per CDR3 protein. The table lists roughly 580,000 distinct CDR3 sequences, around 45% of them singletons, with 8.2% in the top ten. Trimming took 3 bases from V and 4 from J, leaving 7 bases between them. Germline CDR1 and CDR2: SNHLY and FYNNEI. The CDR3 is 13 amino acids. This chain links TRBV2 with TRBJ1-3; D is undetermined. The specimen was peripheral blood or thyroid tissue (not recorded which). The receptor comes from a woman between 18 and 29 years old with Graves' hyperthyroidism. DNA of the CDR3: TGTGCCAGCAGTGACAGTGTGGGAAACACCATATATTTT. Translated: CASSDSVGNTIYF.